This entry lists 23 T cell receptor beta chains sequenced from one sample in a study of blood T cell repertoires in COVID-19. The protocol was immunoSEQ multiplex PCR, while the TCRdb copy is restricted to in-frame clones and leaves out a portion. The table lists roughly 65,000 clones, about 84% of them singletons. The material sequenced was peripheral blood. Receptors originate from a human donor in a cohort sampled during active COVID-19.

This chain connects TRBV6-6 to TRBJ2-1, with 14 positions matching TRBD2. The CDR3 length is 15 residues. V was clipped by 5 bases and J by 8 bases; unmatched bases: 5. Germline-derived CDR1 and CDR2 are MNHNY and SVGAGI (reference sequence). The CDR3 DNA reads TGTGCCAGCAGTCGGACTAGCGGGGGGTACCATGAGCAGTTCTTC. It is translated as CASSRTSGGYHEQFF.

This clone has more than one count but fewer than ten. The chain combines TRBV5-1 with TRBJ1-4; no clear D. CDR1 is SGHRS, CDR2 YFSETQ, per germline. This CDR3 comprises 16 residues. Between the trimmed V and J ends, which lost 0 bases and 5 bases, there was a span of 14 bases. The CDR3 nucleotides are TGCGCCAGCAGCTTGGCCCTTGGACGGGAAAATGAAAAACTGTTTTTT. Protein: CASSLALGRENEKLFF.

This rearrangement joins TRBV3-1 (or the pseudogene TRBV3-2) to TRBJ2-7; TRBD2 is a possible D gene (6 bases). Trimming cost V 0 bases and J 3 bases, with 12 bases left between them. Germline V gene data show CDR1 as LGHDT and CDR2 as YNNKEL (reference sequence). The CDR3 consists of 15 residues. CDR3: CASSQDPRGSYEQYF. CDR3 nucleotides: TGTGCCAGCAGCCAAGATCCCCGGGGGAGCTACGAGCAGTACTTC.

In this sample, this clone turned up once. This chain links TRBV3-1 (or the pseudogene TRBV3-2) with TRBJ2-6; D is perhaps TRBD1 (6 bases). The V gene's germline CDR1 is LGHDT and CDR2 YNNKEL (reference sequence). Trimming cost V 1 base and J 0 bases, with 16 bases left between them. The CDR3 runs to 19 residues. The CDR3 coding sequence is TGTGCCAGCAGCCAAGTATTAGGGGGAAGATTCTCTGGGGCCAACGTCCTGACTTTC. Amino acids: CASSQVLGGRFSGANVLTF.

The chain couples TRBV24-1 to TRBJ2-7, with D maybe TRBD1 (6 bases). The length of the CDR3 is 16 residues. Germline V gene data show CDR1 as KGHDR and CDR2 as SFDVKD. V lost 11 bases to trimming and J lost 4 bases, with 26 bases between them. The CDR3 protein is CANTNIPTGPRYEQYF. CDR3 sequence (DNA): TGTGCCAACACCAATATACCCACAGGGCCGAGGTACGAGCAGTACTTC.

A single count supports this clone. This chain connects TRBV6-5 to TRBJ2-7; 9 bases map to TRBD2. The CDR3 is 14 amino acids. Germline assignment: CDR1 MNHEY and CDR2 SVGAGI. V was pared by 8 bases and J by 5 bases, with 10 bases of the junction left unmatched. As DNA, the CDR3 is TGTGCCAGCTCCCAGGTGAGCGGGAGGAACGAGCAGTACTTC. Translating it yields CASSQVSGRNEQYF.

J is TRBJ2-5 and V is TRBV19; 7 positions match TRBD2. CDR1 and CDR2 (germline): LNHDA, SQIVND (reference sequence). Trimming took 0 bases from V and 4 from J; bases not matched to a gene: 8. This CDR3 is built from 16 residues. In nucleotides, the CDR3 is TGTGCCAGTAGTATAGATCAGCGGGGCCGGGGAGAGACCCAGTACTTC. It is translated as CASSIDQRGRGETQYF.

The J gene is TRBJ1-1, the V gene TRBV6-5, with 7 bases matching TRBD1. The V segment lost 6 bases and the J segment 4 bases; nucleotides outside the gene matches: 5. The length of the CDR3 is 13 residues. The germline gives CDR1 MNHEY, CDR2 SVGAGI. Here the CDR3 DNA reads TGTGCCAGCAGGACAGGGATAGGCACTGAAGCTTTCTTT. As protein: CASRTGIGTEAFF.

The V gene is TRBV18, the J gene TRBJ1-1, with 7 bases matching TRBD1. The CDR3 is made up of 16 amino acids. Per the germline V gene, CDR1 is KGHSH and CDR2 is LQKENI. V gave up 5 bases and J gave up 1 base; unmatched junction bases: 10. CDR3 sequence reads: CASSATGATANTEAFF. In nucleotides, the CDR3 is TGTGCCAGCTCAGCCACAGGGGCTACTGCGAACACTGAAGCTTTCTTT.

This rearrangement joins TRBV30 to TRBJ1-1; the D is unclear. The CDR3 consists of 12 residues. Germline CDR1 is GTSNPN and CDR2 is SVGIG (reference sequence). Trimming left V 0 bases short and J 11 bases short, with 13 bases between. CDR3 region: CAWSVLRSRAFF. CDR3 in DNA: TGTGCCTGGAGTGTACTGAGATCACGGGCTTTCTTT.

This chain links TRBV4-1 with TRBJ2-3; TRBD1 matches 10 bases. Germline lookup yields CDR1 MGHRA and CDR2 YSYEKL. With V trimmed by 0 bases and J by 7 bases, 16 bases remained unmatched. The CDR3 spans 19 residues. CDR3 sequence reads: CASSQEYFIGTGARYTQYF. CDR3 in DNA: TGCGCCAGCAGCCAAGAATATTTTATTGGGACAGGGGCACGGTATACGCAGTATTTT.

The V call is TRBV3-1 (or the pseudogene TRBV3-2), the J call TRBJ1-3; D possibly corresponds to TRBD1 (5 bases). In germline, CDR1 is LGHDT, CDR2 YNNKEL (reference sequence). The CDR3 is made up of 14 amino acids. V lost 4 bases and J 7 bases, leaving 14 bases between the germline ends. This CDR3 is CASSLGQLRNTIYF. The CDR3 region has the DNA TGTGCCAGCAGCCTTGGACAACTTAGGAACACCATATATTTT.

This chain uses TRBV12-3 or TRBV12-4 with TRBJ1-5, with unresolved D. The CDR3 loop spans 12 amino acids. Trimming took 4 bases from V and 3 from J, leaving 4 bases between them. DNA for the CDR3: TGTGCCAGCAGTTACTTCAATCAGCCCCAGCATTTT. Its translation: CASSYFNQPQHF.

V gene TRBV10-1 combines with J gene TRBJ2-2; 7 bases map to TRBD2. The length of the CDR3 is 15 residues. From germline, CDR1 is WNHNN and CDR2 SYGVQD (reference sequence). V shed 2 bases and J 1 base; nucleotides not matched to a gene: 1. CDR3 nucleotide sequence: TGCGCCAGCAGTGAGGCGGGGGTGAACACCGGGGAGCTGTTTTTT. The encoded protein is CASSEAGVNTGELFF.

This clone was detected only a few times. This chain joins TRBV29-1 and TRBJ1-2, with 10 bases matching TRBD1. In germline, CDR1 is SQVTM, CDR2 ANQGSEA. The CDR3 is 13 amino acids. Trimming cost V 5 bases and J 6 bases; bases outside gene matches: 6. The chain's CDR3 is CSVTGTGEDGYTF. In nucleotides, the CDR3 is TGCAGCGTTACCGGGACAGGGGAGGATGGCTACACCTTC.

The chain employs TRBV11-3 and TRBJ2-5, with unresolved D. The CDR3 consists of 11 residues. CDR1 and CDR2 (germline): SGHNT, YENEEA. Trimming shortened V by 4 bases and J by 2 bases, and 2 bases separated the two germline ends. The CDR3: CASSSQETQYF. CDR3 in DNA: TGTGCCAGCAGCTCACAAGAGACCCAGTACTTC. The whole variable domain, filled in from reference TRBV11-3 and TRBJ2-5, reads EAGVVQSPRYKIIEKKQPVAFWCNPISGHNTLYWYLQNLGQGPELLIRYENEEAVDDSQLPKDRFSAERLKGVDSTLKIQPAELGDSAVYLCASSSQETQYFGPGTRLLVL.

The CDR3 protein is CASSRPGSLAGYYEQYF. CDR3 DNA sequence: TGTGCCAGCAGCAGACCGGGATCTTTGGCGGGGTACTACGAGCAGTACTTC. The chain links TRBV5-6 to TRBJ2-7; D might be TRBD2 (6 bases). Trimming removed 4 bases at V and 3 bases at J, with 23 bases between. CDR1 SGHDT and CDR2 YYEEEE come from the germline V gene. This CDR3 has 17 amino acids.

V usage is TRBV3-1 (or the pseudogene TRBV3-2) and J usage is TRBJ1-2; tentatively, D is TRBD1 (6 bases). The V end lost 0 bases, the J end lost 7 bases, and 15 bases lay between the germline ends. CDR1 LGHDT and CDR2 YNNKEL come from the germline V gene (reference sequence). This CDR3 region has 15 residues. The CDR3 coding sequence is TGTGCCAGCAGCCAAGATCCGGCAGGGGCCTCTGGCTACACCTTC. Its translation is CASSQDPAGASGYTF.

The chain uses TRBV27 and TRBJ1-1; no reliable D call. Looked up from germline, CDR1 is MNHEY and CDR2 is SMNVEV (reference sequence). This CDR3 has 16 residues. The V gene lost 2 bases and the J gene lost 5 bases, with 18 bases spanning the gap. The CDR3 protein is CASSLARTALGTEAFF. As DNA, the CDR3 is TGTGCCAGCAGTTTAGCTCGGACTGCCTTGGGGACTGAAGCTTTCTTT.

The CDR3 bases are TGTGCCACCAGCAGAGGTCTAATAGGGAGTGGGGCCAACGTCCTGACTTTC. It codes for CATSRGLIGSGANVLTF. J is TRBJ2-6 and V is TRBV15, with D possibly being TRBD2 (5 bases). The CDR3 runs 17 residues. The V end lost 1 base, the J end lost 3 bases, and 13 bases lay between the germline ends. Germline-derived CDR1 and CDR2 are LNHNV and YYDKDF (reference sequence).

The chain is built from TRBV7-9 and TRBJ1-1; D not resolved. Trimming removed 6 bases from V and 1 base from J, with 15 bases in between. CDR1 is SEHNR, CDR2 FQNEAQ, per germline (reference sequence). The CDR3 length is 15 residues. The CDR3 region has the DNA TGTGCCAGCAGTACGAGGCTGGGTGCGAACACTGAAGCTTTCTTT. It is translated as CASSTRLGANTEAFF.

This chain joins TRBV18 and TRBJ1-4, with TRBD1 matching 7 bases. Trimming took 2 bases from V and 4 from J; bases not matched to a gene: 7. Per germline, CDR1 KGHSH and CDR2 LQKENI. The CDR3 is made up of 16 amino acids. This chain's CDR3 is CASSPTRQGLNEKLFF. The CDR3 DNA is TGTGCCAGCTCACCAACCCGACAGGGACTTAATGAAAAACTGTTTTTT.

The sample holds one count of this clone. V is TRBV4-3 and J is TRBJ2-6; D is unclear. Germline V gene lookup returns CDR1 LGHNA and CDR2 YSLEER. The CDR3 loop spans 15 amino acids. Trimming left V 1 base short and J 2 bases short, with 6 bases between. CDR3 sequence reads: CASSQVVTGANVLTF. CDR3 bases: TGCGCCAGCAGCCAAGTAGTTACTGGGGCCAACGTCCTGACTTTC.